This note documents a single T cell receptor beta chain sequence. This sample stems from a study of blood T cell repertoires in COVID-19. About the study: COVID-19 samples from acute and convalescent phases originated in the United States, Italy and Spain.

The method was immunoSEQ multiplex PCR; TCRdb's version includes in-frame clones alone and lacks a portion of them. The table includes approximately 130,000 clones, about 76% detected once. The source material was peripheral blood. This receptor was taken from an elderly man with acute or convalescent COVID-19.

The CDR3 region has the DNA TGTGCCAGTAGATCATGGGGTGGGGGAAGGAGTCGAAGCGGAGGGGGCAATCAGCCCCAGCATTTT. It specifies CASRSWGGGRSRSGGGNQPQHF. This sequence joins TRBV19 and TRBJ1-5; possible D gene TRBD1, 5 bases. V lost 6 bases and J lost 2, with 35 bases in between. The CDR3 has 22 residues. Per the germline V gene, CDR1 is LNHDA and CDR2 is SQIVND (reference sequence). Full variable domain (remainder filled in from reference TRBV19 and TRBJ1-5): DGGITQSPKYLFRKEGQNVTLSCEQNLNHDAMYWYRQDPGQGLRLIYYSQIVNDFQKGDIAEGYSVSREKKESFPLTVTSAQKNPTAFYLCASRSWGGGRSRSGGGNQPQHFGDGTRLSIL.